The clone carrying this T cell receptor (beta chain) was seen more than once but under ten times. What it binds is unknown. This entry comes from a study of CD8 T cells in ankylosing spondylitis. Study outcomes and limitations: Seemingly characteristic of ankylosing spondylitis blood was a TCR beta motif consisting of 7 or 8 highly homologous variants. The authors reported significant enrichment of disease-linked clones in matched ankylosing spondylitis synovial fluid. Both synovial fluid and blood in reactive arthritis had previously been reported to carry some motif variants.

The J segment lost 4 bases and the V segment lost 7 bases, leaving 15 bases of the junction unmatched. The CDR3 covers 18 residues. The V gene's germline CDR1 is SQVTM and CDR2 ANQGSEA. Library preparation for TCR beta used quantitative 5'-RACE with molecular barcodes. TCRdb re-called the 5' RACE reads through MiXCR, storing one row per CDR3 protein. The sample contains approximately 350,000 distinct CDR3 sequences, 20% to 25% of which appear only once. The receptor's source is a male donor with ankylosing spondylitis or in good health (not recorded which). The chain employs TRBV29-1 and TRBJ2-1; 14 bases match TRBD2. The sequenced material came from blood, either unsorted or a sorted T cell fraction (not recorded which). The CDR3 here is CSGQGGTSGGRVYNEQFF. The DNA for the CDR3 is TGCAGCGGTCAAGGCGGGACTAGCGGGGGCCGGGTGTACAATGAGCAGTTCTTC.